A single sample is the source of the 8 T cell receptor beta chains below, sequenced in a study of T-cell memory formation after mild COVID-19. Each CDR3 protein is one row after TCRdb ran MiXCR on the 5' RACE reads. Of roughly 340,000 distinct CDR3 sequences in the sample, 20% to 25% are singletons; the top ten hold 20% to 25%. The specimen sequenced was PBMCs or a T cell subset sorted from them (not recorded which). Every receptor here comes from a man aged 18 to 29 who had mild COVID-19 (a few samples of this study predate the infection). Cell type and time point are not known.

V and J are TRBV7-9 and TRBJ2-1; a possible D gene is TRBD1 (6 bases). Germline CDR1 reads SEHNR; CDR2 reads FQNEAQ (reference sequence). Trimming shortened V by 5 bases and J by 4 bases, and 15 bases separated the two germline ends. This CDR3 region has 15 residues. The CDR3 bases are TGTGCCAGCAGCAAGACGGTTACAGGGTACAATGAGCAGTTCTTC. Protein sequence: CASSKTVTGYNEQFF.

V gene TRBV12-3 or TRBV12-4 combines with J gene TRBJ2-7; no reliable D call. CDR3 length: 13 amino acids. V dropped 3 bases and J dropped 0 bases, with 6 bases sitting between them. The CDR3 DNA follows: TGTGCCAGCAGTTTCGCAGCCTCCTACGAGCAGTACGTC. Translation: CASSFAASYEQYV.

The CDR3 bases are TGTGCCAGCAGATCGACAGCTAATGAGCAGTTCTTC. As protein: CASRSTANEQFF. The rearrangement joins TRBV11-2 to TRBJ2-1; a weak D match, TRBD1 (5 bases). Looked up from germline, CDR1 is SGHAT and CDR2 is FQNNGV. V was cut by 6 bases and J by 7 bases, with 10 bases left in between. The CDR3 extends over 12 amino acids.

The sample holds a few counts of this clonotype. This CDR3 reads CASSPTSAEQYF. CDR3 coding DNA: TGTGCCAGCAGCCCGACTAGCGCGGAGCAGTACTTC. The V and J genes are TRBV12-3 or TRBV12-4 and TRBJ2-7, with 8 bases matching TRBD2. J lost 7 bases, V lost 6 bases, and 5 bases had no gene match. The CDR3 sequence is 12 residues long.

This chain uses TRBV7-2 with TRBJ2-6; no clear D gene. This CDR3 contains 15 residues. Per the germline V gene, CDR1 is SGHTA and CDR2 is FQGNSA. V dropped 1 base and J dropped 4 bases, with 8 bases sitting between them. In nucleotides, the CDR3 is TGTGCCAGCAGCTTAGAGGTTCGAGGGGCCAACGTCCTGACTTTC. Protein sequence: CASSLEVRGANVLTF.

CDR3 residues: CASSTLAGQETQYF. CDR3 sequence (DNA): TGTGCCAGCAGTACTTTAGCGGGGCAAGAGACCCAGTACTTC. The chain combines TRBV12-3 or TRBV12-4 with TRBJ2-5; 8 bases are a match to TRBD2. V lost 5 bases, J lost 2 bases, and 4 bases stayed unmatched. The CDR3 is 14 amino acids.

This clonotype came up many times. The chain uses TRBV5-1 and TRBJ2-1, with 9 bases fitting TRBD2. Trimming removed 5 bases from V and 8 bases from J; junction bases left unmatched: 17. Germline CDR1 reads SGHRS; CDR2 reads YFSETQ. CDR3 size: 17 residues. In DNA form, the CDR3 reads TGCGCCAGCAGTCGGGCGGGTAGCGGGGGTATATTAGATGAGCAGTTCTTC. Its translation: CASSRAGSGGILDEQFF.

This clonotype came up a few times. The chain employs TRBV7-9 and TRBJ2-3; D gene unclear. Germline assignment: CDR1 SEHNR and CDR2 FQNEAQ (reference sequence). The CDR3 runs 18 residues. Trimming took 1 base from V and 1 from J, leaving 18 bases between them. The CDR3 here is CASSLVFGQSARTDTQYF. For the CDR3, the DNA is TGTGCCAGCAGCTTAGTATTCGGGCAATCCGCCCGCACAGATACGCAGTATTTT.